The sample holds one count of the clone carrying this T cell receptor beta chain. The CDR3 has 16 amino acids. Per germline, CDR1 DFQATT and CDR2 SNEGSKA (reference sequence). V dropped 3 bases and J dropped 0; count of bases not matched to a gene: 11. This entry belongs to a study of blood T cells in healthy people across ages. Combining a sample-barcoded 5' primer with a J-beta primer mix, a second PCR ran for roughly 7 to 12 cycles. TCRdb ran MiXCR on the 5' RACE reads and lists one entry per CDR3 protein. The data hold around 1.5 million distinct CDR3 sequences, with about 35% observed a single time.

The sequenced sample consisted of blood. The origin of this receptor is a woman aged 25 to 39 in good health. V gene TRBV20-1 combines with J gene TRBJ2-7; 7 bases align to TRBD2. The CDR3 DNA is TGCAGTGCTAGTAACGTGGGGGAGGGTCACTCCTACGAGCAGTACTTC. This sequence encodes CSASNVGEGHSYEQYF.